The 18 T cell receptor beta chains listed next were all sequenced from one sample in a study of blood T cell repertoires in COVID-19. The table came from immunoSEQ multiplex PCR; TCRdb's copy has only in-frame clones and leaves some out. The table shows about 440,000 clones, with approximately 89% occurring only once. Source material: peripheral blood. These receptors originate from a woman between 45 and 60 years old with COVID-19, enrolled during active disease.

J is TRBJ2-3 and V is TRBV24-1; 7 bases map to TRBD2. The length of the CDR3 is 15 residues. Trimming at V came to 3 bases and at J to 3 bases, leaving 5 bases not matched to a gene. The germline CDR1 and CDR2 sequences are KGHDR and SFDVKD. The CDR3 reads CATSDENGGTDTQYF. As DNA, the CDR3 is TGTGCCACCAGTGATGAAAACGGGGGGACAGATACGCAGTATTTT.

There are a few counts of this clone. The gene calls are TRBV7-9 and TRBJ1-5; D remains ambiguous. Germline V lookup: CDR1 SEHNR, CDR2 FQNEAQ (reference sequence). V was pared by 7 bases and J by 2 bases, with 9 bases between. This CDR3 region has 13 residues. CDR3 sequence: CASTSGGNQPQHF. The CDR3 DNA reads TGTGCCAGCACCTCCGGGGGCAATCAGCCCCAGCATTTT.

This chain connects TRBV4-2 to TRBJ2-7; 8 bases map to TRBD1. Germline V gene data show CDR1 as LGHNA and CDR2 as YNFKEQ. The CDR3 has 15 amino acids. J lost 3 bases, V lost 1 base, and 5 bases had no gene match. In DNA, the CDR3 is TGTGCCAGCAGCCAAGGGGGGGACAGGAGCTACGAGCAGTACTTC. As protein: CASSQGGDRSYEQYF.

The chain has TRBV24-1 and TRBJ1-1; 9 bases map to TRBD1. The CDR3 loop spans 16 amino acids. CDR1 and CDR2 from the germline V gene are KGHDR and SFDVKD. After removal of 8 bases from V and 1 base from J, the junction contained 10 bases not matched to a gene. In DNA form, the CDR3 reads TGTGCCACCACTTCCGGGACAGGGTTTGGGAACACTGAAGCTTTCTTT. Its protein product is CATTSGTGFGNTEAFF.

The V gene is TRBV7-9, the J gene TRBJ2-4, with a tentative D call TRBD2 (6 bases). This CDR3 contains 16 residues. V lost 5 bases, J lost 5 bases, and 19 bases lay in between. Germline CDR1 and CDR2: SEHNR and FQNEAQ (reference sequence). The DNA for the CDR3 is TGTGCCAGCAGCCCTAGAGAGTGGAGGGGAGAAAACATTCAGTACTTC. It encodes CASSPREWRGENIQYF.

CDR3 DNA sequence: TGTGCCAGCAGCTCCCGAAGGGGCGGCACAGATACGCAGTATTTT. This encodes CASSSRRGGTDTQYF. The chain joins TRBV7-3 to TRBJ2-3; D perhaps matches TRBD1 (5 bases). In germline, CDR1 is SGHTA, CDR2 FQGTGA. V lost 4 bases and J 1 base, leaving 12 bases between the germline ends. CDR3 length equals 15 residues.

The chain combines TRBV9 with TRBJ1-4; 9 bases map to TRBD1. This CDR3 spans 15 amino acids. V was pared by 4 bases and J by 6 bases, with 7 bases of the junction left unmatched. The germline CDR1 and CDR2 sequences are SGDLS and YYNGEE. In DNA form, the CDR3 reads TGTGCCAGCAGCCCCGAGGGACAGGGTGATGAAAAACTGTTTTTT. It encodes CASSPEGQGDEKLFF.

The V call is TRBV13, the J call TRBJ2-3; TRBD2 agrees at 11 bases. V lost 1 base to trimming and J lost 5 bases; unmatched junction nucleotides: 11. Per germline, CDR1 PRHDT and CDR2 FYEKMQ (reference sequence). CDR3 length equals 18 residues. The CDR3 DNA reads TGTGCCAGCAGCTTAGCGAGTGATAGCGGGGGGGCAAAAGATACGCAGTATTTT. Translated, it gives CASSLASDSGGAKDTQYF.

As DNA, the CDR3 is TGCGCCAGCAGTCAAAAACGTGGGACAGGGACAGATACGCAGTATTTT. The encoded protein is CASSQKRGTGTDTQYF. The V and J genes are TRBV23-1 and TRBJ2-3; TRBD1 matches 9 bases. TRBV23-1 is reported as an ORF; its role is uncertain. This CDR3 contains 16 residues. The junction had 6 bases not matched to a gene; V was cut back by 2 bases and J by 3 bases.

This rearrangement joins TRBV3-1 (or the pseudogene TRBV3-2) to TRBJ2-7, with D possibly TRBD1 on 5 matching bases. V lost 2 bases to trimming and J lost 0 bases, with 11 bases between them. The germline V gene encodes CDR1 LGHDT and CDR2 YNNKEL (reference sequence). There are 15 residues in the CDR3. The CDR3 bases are TGTGCCAGCAGCCAATTTGCTACAGGCTCCTACGAGCAGTACTTC. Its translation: CASSQFATGSYEQYF.

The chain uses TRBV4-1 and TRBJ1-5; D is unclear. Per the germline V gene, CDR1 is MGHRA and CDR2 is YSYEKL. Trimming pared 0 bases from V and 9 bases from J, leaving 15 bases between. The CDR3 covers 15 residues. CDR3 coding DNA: TGCGCCAGCAGCCAAGATCCTCGGGGATGGGGGCCCCAGCATTTT. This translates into CASSQDPRGWGPQHF.

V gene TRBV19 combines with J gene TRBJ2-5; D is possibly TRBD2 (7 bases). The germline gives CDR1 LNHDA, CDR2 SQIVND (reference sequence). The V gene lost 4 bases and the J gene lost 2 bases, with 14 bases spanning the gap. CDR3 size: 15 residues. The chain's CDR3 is CASSSPAGTQETQYF. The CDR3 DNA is TGTGCCAGTAGTAGCCCAGCGGGGACACAAGAGACCCAGTACTTC.

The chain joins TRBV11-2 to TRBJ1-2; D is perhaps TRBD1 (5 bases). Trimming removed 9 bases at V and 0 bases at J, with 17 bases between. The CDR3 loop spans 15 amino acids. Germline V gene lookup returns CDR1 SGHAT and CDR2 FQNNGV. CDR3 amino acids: CASSGLTRANYGYTF. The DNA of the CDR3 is TGTGCCAGTTCGGGACTGACAAGAGCTAACTATGGCTACACCTTC.

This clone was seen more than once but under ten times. The CDR3 spells CASSESELLSGNTIYF. The CDR3 DNA follows: TGTGCCAGCAGTGAATCGGAGTTACTCTCTGGAAACACCATATATTTT. This chain connects TRBV6-1 to TRBJ1-3; no clear D. Per germline, CDR1 MNHNS and CDR2 SASEGT. The V end was cut by 2 bases, the J end by 0 bases, with 11 bases between. This CDR3 is 16 amino acids long.

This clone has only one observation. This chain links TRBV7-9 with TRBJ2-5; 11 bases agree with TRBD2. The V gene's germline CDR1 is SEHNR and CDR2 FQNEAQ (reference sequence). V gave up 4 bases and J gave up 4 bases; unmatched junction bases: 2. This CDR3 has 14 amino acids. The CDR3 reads CASSSGTSGETQYF. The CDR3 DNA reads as TGTGCCAGCAGCTCCGGGACTAGCGGAGAGACCCAGTACTTC.

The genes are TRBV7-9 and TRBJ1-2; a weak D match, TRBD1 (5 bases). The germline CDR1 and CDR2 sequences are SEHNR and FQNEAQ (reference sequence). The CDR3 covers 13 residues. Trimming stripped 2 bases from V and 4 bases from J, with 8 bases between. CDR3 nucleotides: TGTGCCAGCAGCTTATTCAGGGCCTATGGCTACACCTTC. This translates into CASSLFRAYGYTF.

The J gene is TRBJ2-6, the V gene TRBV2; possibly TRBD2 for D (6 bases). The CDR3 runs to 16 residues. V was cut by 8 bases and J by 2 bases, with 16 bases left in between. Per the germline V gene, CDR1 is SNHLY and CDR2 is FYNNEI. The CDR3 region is CASLRRGGTGANVLTF. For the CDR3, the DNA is TGTGCCAGCCTTCGAAGGGGCGGGACTGGGGCCAACGTCCTGACTTTC.

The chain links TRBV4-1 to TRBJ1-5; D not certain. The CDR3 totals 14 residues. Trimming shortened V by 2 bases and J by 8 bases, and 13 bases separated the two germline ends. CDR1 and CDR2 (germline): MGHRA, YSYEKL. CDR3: CASSQIGRWEPQHF. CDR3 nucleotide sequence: TGCGCCAGCAGCCAAATTGGGCGTTGGGAGCCCCAGCATTTT.